This entry concerns a single TCR beta chain. This sample stems from a study of early T cells in non-severe SARS-CoV-2 infection. Across the whole study: The authors sequenced bulk RNA from unsorted whole blood, leaving chains unpaired.

Researchers tagged individual cDNA molecules with unique molecular identifiers. TCRdb ran MiXCR on the 5' RACE reads and lists one entry per CDR3 protein. The sample consists of fewer than 120,000 distinct CDR3 sequences, around an eighth of them appearing once. This CDR3 spans 13 amino acids. Trimming removed 4 bases at V and 7 bases at J, with 12 bases between. Germline V gives CDR1 SGHRS, CDR2 YFSETQ. The chain recombines TRBV5-1 with TRBJ2-1; D not certain. Source: whole blood, taken at baseline. The clonotype was recovered from an adult who was a healthcare worker with PCR-confirmed SARS-CoV-2 infection or an uninfected control (not recorded which). The CDR3 region is CASSPLPLNEQFF. The CDR3 region has the DNA TGCGCCAGCAGCCCCCTCCCCCTTAATGAGCAGTTCTTC.